This T cell receptor (beta chain) was found in a study of blood T cells in healthy people across ages. Notes on the study in general: Across the age range, TCR beta diversity per million T cells fell in a roughly linear way. Whereas aged donors had fewer naive CD4+ cells, long-lived donors had more of them and higher diversity. A conclusive naive versus antigen-experienced comparison was prevented by the unsorted PBMCs.

A note on this clonotype: The target antigen is unknown.

Then a second PCR, running roughly 7 to 12 cycles, was carried out with a sample-barcoded 5' primer and a J-beta primer mix. CDR3-containing paired-end reads numbering at least 2.5 million came from each sample. MiXCR, run by TCRdb on the 5' RACE reads, gives a single entry per CDR3 protein. The data contain 1.6 million or so distinct CDR3 sequences, roughly 30% of them singletons. CDR1 and CDR2 from the germline V gene are SGDLS and YYNGEE. Trimming cost V 0 bases and J 3 bases, with 13 bases left between them. The CDR3 extends over 15 amino acids. The receptor comes from a woman between 25 and 40 years old in good health. The source material was blood. The chain has TRBV9 and TRBJ2-7; D gene ambiguous. The CDR3 is CASSVATGNFYEQYF. As DNA, the CDR3 is TGTGCCAGCAGCGTAGCGACCGGCAACTTCTACGAGCAGTACTTC.